This section outlines one T cell receptor beta chain sequence together with its context. For TCRbeta, the library was prepared with unique molecular identifiers. TCRdb independently ran MiXCR on the PCR reads; one entry per CDR3 protein. The sample includes about 610,000 distinct CDR3 sequences, more than 9% of them seen just once. This entry is derived from a study of T-cell reconstitution after alpha-beta-depleted transplantation in children. Germline values: CDR1 LGHNT, CDR2 FRNRAP. After removal of 7 bases from V and 3 bases from J, the junction contained 6 bases not matched to a gene. This CDR3 has 14 amino acids.

The J gene is TRBJ1-3, the V gene TRBV12-5; 7 nucleotides match TRBD1. Source: PBMCs from the stem cell graft donor, taken from the stem cell graft. The sequence derives from a human donor who donated a stem cell graft to a child with acute myeloid leukemia. The CDR3 nucleotides are TGTGCTAGTGCCCAGGGGGGTGGTGGAAACACCATATATTTT. Translating gives CASAQGGGGNTIYF.